This T cell receptor beta chain was retrieved from a study of T cells in Graves' hyperthyroidism and ophthalmopathy. Amplified TCR beta CDR3 regions came from RNA transcripts. The HTBI primer set drove a first-round RT-PCR of the TCR CDR3. From the multiplex PCR reads, TCRdb called clonotypes with MiXCR, one entry per CDR3 protein. The top ten clones hold roughly 49% of a sample with 200,000 to 250,000 distinct CDR3 sequences, about 17% of them seen once. The table lists this clonotype with a few counts. A single base separates this from a much larger clone, so it may be a read error. Calling Graves' hyperthyroidism stable meant ophthalmopathy did not progress within 18 months. The CDR3 extends over 14 amino acids.

The receptor was isolated from a woman aged 50 to 60 with Graves' hyperthyroidism. The V and J genes are TRBV12-3 or TRBV12-4 and TRBJ2-7; TRBD2 matches 11 bases. Sequencing was done on a sample of blood. CDR3 sequence (DNA): TGTGCCGGCAGTTTAACTAGCGGGAGCTACGAGCAGTACTTC. It encodes CAGSLTSGSYEQYF.